The 9 T cell receptor beta chains given below trace back to one sample, sequenced in a study of T cell responses to AZD1222 COVID-19 vaccine. Some clones are missing from TCRdb's copy, which holds only in-frame ones; the method was immunoSEQ multiplex PCR. Among 120,000 to 150,000 clones listed, around 90% were seen once. The specimen comprised peripheral blood, sampled 28 days after the second AZD1222 dose. These receptors originate from an adult who received the AZD1222 COVID-19 vaccine.

The genes are TRBV3-1 (or the pseudogene TRBV3-2) and TRBJ2-1; 8 positions agree with TRBD2. Trimming cost V 5 bases and J 6 bases; bases outside gene matches: 3. Germline V gene data show CDR1 as LGHDT and CDR2 as YNNKEL (reference sequence). The CDR3 covers 13 residues. CDR3 protein: CASSTRGGNEQFF. The CDR3 DNA is TGTGCCAGCAGCACACGGGGGGGCAATGAGCAGTTCTTC.

The chain couples TRBV7-9 to TRBJ2-7; D not resolved. Trimming stripped 2 bases from V and 2 bases from J, with 22 bases between. Per germline, CDR1 SEHNR and CDR2 FQNEAQ (reference sequence). This CDR3 has 18 amino acids. The CDR3 region has the DNA TGTGCCAGCAGCTTAAGCGAACCCCAGGAGCCCGGCACCTACGAGCAGTACTTC. Its translation is CASSLSEPQEPGTYEQYF.

The J gene is TRBJ1-1, the V gene TRBV5-5; 9 nucleotides match TRBD1. V lost 4 bases to trimming and J lost 4 bases; unmatched junction nucleotides: 8. In germline, CDR1 is SGHKS, CDR2 YYEKEE (reference sequence). CDR3 length: 15 residues. CDR3 sequence: CASSGVGTGLTEAFF. The CDR3 DNA reads TGTGCCAGCAGCGGGGTGGGGACAGGGCTCACTGAAGCTTTCTTT.

The J gene is TRBJ1-5, the V gene TRBV27, with D possibly TRBD1 on 5 matching bases. The germline V gene encodes CDR1 MNHEY and CDR2 SMNVEV (reference sequence). Trimming removed 4 bases at V and 4 bases at J, with 11 bases between. The CDR3 is made up of 14 amino acids. The CDR3 DNA reads TGTGCCAGCAGTTCCGGGACGGCTAATCAGCCCCAGCATTTT. Its protein is CASSSGTANQPQHF.

The chain uses TRBV29-1 and TRBJ2-1; 9 nucleotides match TRBD1. Germline CDR1 and CDR2: SQVTM and ANQGSEA. J was trimmed by 9 bases and V by 8 bases; bases with no gene match: 17. This CDR3 region has 15 residues. The CDR3 is CSTSYRGRGTGEQFF. CDR3 DNA sequence: TGCAGCACCTCTTACAGGGGGCGCGGGACGGGTGAGCAGTTCTTC.

This clone was observed a single time. The chain recombines TRBV24-1 with TRBJ2-3; 7 bases fit TRBD2. V shed 4 bases and J 5 bases; nucleotides not matched to a gene: 8. In germline, CDR1 is KGHDR, CDR2 SFDVKD. CDR3 size: 15 residues. This chain's CDR3 is CATSESGGPGDTQYF. In DNA, the CDR3 is TGTGCCACCAGTGAGTCGGGAGGCCCGGGAGATACGCAGTATTTT.

The chain is built from TRBV4-2 and TRBJ2-7; the D gene is possibly TRBD1 (6 bases). CDR1 LGHNA and CDR2 YNFKEQ come from the germline V gene. The V end was cut by 0 bases, the J end by 9 bases, with 24 bases between. The CDR3 is made up of 17 amino acids. Here the CDR3 DNA reads TGTGCCAGCAGCCAAGATCATAGGGACACGACGAGCCGAAGGCAGTACTTC. Protein product: CASSQDHRDTTSRRQYF.

This clone was observed once. The V call is TRBV2, the J call TRBJ1-4, with a tentative D call TRBD1 (5 bases). Trimming took 7 bases from V and 8 from J, leaving 17 bases between them. CDR3 length equals 14 residues. Germline values: CDR1 SNHLY, CDR2 FYNNEI. DNA for the CDR3: TGTGCCAGCACGGGGACCGCCCGTTCGGAAAAACTGTTTTTT. Translation: CASTGTARSEKLFF.

This clone was observed a few times. The CDR3 sequence: CASSQDSGRNTIYF. The CDR3 nucleotides read TGTGCCAGCAGCCAAGATTCGGGGAGGAACACCATATATTTT. The chain joins TRBV14 to TRBJ1-3; D is undetermined. Trimming left V 0 bases short and J 7 bases short, with 10 bases between. This CDR3 comprises 14 residues. Germline values: CDR1 SGHDN, CDR2 FVKESK.